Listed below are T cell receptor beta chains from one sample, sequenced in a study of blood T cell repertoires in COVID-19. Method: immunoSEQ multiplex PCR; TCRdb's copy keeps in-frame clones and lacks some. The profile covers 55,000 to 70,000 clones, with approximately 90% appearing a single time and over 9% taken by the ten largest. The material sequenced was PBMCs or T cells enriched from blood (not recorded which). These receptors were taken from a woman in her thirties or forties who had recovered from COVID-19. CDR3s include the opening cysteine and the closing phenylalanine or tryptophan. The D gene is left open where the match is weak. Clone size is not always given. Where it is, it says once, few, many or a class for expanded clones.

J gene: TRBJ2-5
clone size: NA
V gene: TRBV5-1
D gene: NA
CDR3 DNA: TGCGCCAGCAGCTTGGGTTTGGCTGTGGAGACCCAGTACTTC
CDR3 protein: CASSLGLAVETQYF

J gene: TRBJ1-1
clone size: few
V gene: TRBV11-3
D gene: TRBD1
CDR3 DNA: TGTGCCAGCAGCGGGGGGACAGGGTACACTGAAGCTTTCTTT
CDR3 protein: CASSGGTGYTEAFF

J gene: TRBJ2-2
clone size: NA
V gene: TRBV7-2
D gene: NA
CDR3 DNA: TGTGCCAGCAGGCGGGACTCGAACACCGGGGAGCTGTTTTTT
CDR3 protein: CASRRDSNTGELFF

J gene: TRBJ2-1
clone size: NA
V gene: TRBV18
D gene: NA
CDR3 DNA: TGTGCCAGCTCACCGGAGCGCCGTACCTACAATGAGCAGTTCTTC
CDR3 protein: CASSPERRTYNEQFF

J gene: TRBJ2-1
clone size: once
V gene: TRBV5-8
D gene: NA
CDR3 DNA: TGTGCCAGCCTAACTAACTACAATGAGCAGTTCTTC
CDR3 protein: CASLTNYNEQFF

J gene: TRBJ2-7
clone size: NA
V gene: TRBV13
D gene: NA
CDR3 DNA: TGTGCAAGCGGAACAGGGAGTTTCAACGAGCAGTACTTC
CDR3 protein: CASGTGSFNEQYF

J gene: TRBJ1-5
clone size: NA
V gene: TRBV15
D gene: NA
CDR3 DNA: TGTGCCACCGCCAGAGAAAGGGGGAGCAATCAGCCCCAGCATTTT
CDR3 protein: CATARERGSNQPQHF

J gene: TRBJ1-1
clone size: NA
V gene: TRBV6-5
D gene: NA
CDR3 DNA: TGTGCCAGCAGTTACCTCCCGGTGGGAGGGAACACTGAAGCTTTCTTT
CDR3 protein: CASSYLPVGGNTEAFF

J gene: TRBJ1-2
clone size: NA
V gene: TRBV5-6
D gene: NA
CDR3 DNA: TGTGCCAGCAGCTTGATTGTGGAGCCAGTAAGCTATGGCTACACCTTC
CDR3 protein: CASSLIVEPVSYGYTF

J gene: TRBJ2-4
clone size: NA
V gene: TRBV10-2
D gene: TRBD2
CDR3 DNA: TGCGCCAGCAGTGAGGCAGGGACTAGCGGGGCCAAAAACATTCAGTACTTC
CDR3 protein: CASSEAGTSGAKNIQYF

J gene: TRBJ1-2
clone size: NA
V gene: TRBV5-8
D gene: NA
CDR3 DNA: TGTGCCAGCAGCTTTACACAGAATAACTATGGCTACACCTTC
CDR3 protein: CASSFTQNNYGYTF

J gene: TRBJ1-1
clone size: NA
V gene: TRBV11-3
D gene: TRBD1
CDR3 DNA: TGTGCCAGCAGCCCGACAGGGAAGAACACTGAAGCTTTCTTT
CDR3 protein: CASSPTGKNTEAFF

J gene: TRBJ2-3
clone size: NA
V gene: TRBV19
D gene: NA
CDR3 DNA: TGTGCCAGTAGTAAGAATGAAGGGAGCCCGGACCTAGATACGCAGTATTTT
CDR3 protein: CASSKNEGSPDLDTQYF

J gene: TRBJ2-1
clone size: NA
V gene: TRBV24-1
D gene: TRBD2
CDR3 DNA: TGTGCCACCAGTGGCACCCCGGGGGCTAGCGGGGGGGCCACAGGTTCCTACAATGAGCAGTTCTTC
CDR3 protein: CATSGTPGASGGATGSYNEQFF

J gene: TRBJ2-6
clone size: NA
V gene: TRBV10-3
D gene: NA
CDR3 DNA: TGTGCCATCAGTGAGGGGGTAGGGGGCTCTGGGGCCAACGTCCTGACTTTC
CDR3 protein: CAISEGVGGSGANVLTF

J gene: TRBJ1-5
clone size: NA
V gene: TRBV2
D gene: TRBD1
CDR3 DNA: TGTGCCAGCAGCCAAGACAGGGGTTATGGTCAGCCCCAGCATTTT
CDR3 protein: CASSQDRGYGQPQHF

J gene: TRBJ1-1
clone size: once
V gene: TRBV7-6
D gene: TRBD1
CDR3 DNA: TGTGCCAGCAGCTCCGGGACAGGGGCCCTTAACACTGAAGCTTTCTTT
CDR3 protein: CASSSGTGALNTEAFF

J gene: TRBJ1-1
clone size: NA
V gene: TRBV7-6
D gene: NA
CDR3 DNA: TGTGCCAGCAGCACCAACACCCGAAACACTGAAGCTTTCTTT
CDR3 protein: CASSTNTRNTEAFF

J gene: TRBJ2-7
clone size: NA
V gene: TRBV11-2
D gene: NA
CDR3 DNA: TGTGCCAGCAGCTTCCAGGGGGGTAGTGACGAGCAGTACTTC
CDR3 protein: CASSFQGGSDEQYF

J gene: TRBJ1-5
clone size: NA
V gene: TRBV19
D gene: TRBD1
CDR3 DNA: TGTGCCAGTAGTATAGAACAGGGGTTCCAGCCCCAGCATTTT
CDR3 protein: CASSIEQGFQPQHF

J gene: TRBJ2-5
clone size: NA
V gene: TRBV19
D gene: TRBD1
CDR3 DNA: TGTGCCAGTAGTATGGACAGGGGGCTGGTAGAGACCCAGTACTTC
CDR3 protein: CASSMDRGLVETQYF

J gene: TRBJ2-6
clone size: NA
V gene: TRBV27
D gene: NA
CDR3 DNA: TGTGCCAGCACGGTTGCGGGGGCCAACGTCCTGACTTTC
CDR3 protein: CASTVAGANVLTF

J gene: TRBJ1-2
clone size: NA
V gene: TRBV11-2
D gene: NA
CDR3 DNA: TGTGCCAGCAGCCAGCGGGGGGTATTGCCTCACTATGGCTACACCTTC
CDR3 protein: CASSQRGVLPHYGYTF

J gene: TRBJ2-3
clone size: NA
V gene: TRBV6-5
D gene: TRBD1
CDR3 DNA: TGTGCCAGCAACACAGGGGGCGTGGATACGCAGTATTTT
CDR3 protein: CASNTGGVDTQYF

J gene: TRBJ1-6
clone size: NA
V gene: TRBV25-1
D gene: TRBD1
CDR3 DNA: TGTGCCAGCAGTGGGGGACAGGGGGATAATTCACCCCTCCACTTT
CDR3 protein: CASSGGQGDNSPLHF

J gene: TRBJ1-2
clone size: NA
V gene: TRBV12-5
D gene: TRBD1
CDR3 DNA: TGTGCTAGTGGTCTACTTGGGACAGAACAGAGGATCTATGGCTACACCTTC
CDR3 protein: CASGLLGTEQRIYGYTF

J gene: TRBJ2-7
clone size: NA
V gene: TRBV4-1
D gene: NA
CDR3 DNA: TGCGCCAGCAGCCAAGAAATAGGGGTGGGCGAGCAGTACTTC
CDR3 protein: CASSQEIGVGEQYF

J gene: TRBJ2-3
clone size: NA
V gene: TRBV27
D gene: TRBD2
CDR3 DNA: TGTGCCAGCAGTTTACAAGGACTAGCGGGGACAGATACGCAGTATTTT
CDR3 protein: CASSLQGLAGTDTQYF

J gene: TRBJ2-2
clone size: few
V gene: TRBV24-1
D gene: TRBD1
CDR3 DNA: TGTGCCACCAGTGATTCACAGGGGACCGGGGAGCTGTTTTTT
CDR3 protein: CATSDSQGTGELFF

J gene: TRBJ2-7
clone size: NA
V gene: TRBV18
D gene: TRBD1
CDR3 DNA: TGTGCCAGCTCACCACGGGACAGGCCCGCTGGAAACGAGCAGTACTTC
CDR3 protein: CASSPRDRPAGNEQYF

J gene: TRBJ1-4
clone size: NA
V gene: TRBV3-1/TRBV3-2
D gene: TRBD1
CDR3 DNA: TGTGCCAGCAGCCAAGATCTTGGCCCGACAGGGGCTAATGAAAAACTGTTTTTT
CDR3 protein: CASSQDLGPTGANEKLFF

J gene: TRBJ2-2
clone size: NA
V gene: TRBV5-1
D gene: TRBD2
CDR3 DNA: TGCGCCAGCAGCTTGGCCGGACTAGCGGGGGACGGTAACACCGGGGAGCTGTTTTTT
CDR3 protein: CASSLAGLAGDGNTGELFF

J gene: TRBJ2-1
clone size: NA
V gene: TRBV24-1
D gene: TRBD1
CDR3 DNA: TGTGCCACCAGTGATAGGGGACAGGGAAAATTGAGGGACAATGAGCAGTTCTTC
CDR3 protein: CATSDRGQGKLRDNEQFF

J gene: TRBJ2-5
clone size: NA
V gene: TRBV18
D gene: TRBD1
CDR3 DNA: TGTGCCAGCTCCGAGACAGGGGCTATTGAGACCCAGTACTTC
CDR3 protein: CASSETGAIETQYF

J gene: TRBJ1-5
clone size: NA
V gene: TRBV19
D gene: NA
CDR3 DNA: TGTGCCAGTAGTATAGTAAATCCAGGGAATCAGCCCCAGCATTTT
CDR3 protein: CASSIVNPGNQPQHF

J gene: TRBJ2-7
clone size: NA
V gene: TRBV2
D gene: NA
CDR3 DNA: TGTGCCAGCAGTGAGATTTCACTAGCAGAATCCTACGAGCAGTACTTC
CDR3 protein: CASSEISLAESYEQYF

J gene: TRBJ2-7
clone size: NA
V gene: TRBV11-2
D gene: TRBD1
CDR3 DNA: TGTGCCAGCAGCTTCAATGACAGGGGGCCCTACGAGCAGTACTTC
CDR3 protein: CASSFNDRGPYEQYF

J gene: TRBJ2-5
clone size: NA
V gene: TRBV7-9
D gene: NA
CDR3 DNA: TGTGCCAGCAGCTTTCTTGTTCAGGAGACCCAGTACTTC
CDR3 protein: CASSFLVQETQYF

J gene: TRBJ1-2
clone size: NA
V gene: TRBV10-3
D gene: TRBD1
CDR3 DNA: TGTGCCATCAACCCCGGGACAGCTAACTATGGCTACACCTTC
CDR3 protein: CAINPGTANYGYTF

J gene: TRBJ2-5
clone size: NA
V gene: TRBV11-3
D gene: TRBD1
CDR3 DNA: TGTGCCAGCAGCTTAGATGGGTCCGGGACAGGGGTTCGACGGGAGACCCAGTACTTC
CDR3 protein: CASSLDGSGTGVRRETQYF

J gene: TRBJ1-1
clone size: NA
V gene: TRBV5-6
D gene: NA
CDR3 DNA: TGTGCCAGCAGCTACACAGCTAACACTGAAGCTTTCTTT
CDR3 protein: CASSYTANTEAFF

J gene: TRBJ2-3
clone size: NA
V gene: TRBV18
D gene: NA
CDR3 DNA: TGTGCCAGCTTCCGCCCAGCCGGGGGGCCTAATCACATCATCGGAGATACGCAGTATTTT
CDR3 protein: CASFRPAGGPNHIIGDTQYF

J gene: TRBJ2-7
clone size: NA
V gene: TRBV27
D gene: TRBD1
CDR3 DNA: TGTGCCAGCAGTTTATCCCTCCGGGACAGTTTCTACGAGCAGTACTTC
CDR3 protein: CASSLSLRDSFYEQYF